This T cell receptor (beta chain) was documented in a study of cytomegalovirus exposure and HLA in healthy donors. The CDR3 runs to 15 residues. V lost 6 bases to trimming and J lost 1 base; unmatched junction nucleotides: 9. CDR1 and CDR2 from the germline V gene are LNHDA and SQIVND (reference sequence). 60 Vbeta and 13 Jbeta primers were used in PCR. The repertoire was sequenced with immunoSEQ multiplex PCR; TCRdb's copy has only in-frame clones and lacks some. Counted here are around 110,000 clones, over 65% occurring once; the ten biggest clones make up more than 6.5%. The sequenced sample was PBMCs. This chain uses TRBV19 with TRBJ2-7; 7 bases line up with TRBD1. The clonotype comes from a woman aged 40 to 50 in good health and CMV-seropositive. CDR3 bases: TGTGCCAGTAGCCCAGACAGGGCGCTTTCCTACGAGCAGTACTTC. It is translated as CASSPDRALSYEQYF.